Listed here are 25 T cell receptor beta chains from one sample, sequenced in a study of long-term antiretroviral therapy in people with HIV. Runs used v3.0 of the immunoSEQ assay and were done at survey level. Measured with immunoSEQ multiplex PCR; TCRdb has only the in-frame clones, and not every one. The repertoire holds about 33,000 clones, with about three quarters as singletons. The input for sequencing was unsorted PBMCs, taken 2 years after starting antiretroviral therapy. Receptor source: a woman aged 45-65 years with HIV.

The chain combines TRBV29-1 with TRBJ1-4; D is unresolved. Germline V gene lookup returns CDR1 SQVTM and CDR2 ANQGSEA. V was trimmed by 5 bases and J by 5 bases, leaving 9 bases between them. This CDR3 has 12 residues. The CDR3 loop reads CSVFLENEKLFF. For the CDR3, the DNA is TGCAGCGTTTTCCTGGAGAATGAAAAACTGTTTTTT. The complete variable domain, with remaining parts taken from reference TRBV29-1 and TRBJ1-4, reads SAVISQKPSRDICQRGTSLTIQCQVDSQVTMMFWYRQQPGQSLTLIATANQGSEATYESGFVIDKFPISRPNLTFSTLTVSNMSPEDSSIYLCSVFLENEKLFFGSGTQLSVL.

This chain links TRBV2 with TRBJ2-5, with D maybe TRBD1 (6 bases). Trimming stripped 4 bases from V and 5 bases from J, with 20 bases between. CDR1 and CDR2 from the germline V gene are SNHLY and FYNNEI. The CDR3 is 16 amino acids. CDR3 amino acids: CASSGRQAIQRETQYF. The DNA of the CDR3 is TGTGCCAGCAGTGGGAGACAGGCCATCCAACGGGAGACCCAGTACTTC.

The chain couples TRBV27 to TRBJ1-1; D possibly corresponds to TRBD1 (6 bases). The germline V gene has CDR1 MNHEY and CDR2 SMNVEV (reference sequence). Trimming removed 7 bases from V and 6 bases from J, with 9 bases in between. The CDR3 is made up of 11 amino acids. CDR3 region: CASKGGAEAFF. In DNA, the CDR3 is TGTGCCAGCAAAGGGGGTGCTGAAGCTTTCTTT.

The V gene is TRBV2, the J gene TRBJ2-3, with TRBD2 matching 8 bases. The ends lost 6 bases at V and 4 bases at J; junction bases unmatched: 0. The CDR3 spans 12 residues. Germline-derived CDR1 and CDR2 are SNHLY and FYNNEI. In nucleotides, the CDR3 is TGTGCCAGCAGGCGGGGGGCAGATACGCAGTATTTT. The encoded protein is CASRRGADTQYF.

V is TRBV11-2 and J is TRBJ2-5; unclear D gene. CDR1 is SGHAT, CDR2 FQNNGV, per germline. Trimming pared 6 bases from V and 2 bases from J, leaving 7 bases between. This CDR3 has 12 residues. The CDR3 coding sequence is TGTGCCAGCAGTGAAACACAAGAGACCCAGTACTTC. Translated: CASSETQETQYF.

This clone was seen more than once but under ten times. CDR3 sequence (DNA): TGTGCCTGGAGTGTACCCGGGACCCGAAGCATTCGGCCCCAGCATTTT. Translated, it gives CAWSVPGTRSIRPQHF. The V call is TRBV30, the J call TRBJ1-5, with a weak D call TRBD1 (5 bases). Per germline, CDR1 GTSNPN and CDR2 SVGIG (reference sequence). The CDR3 sequence is 16 residues long. The V end was cut by 0 bases, the J end by 9 bases, with 21 bases between.

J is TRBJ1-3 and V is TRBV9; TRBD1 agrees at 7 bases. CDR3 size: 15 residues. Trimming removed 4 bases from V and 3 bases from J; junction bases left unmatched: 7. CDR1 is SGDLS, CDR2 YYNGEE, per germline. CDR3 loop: CASSLRQGDGNTIYF. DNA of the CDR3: TGTGCCAGCAGCCTGAGACAGGGTGATGGAAACACCATATATTTT.

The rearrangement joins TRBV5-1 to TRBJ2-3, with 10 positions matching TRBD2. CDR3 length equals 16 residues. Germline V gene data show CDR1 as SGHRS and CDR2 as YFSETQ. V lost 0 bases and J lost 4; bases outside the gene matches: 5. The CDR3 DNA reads TGCGCCAGCAGCTTGGCCCCCAGCGGGGGGGCAGATACGCAGTATTTT. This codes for CASSLAPSGGADTQYF.

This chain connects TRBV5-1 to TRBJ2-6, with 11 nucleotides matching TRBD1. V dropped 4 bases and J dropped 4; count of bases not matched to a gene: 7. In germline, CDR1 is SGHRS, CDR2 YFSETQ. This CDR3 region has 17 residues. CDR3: CASSPGQGAAGANVLTF. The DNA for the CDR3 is TGCGCCAGCAGCCCCGGACAGGGGGCTGCAGGGGCCAACGTCCTGACTTTC.

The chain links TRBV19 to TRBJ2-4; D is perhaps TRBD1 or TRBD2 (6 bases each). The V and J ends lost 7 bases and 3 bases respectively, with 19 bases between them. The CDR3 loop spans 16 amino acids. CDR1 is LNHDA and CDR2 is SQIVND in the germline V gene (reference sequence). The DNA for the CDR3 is TGTGCCAGTACCCTCCGGTGGGGGGCGGACAAAAACATTCAGTACTTC. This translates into CASTLRWGADKNIQYF. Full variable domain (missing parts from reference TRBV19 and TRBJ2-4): DGGITQSPKYLFRKEGQNVTLSCEQNLNHDAMYWYRQDPGQGLRLIYYSQIVNDFQKGDIAEGYSVSREKKESFPLTVTSAQKNPTAFYLCASTLRWGADKNIQYFGAGTRLSVL.

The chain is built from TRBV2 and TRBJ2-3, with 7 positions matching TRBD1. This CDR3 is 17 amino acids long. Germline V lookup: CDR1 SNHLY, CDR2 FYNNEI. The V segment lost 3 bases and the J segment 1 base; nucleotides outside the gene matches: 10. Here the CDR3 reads CASSDRARGRGTDTQYF. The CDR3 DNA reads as TGTGCCAGCAGTGATCGGGCAAGGGGGCGGGGCACAGATACGCAGTATTTT. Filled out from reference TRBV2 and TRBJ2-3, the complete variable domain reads EPEVTQTPSHQVTQMGQEVILRCVPISNHLYFYWYRQILGQKVEFLVSFYNNEISEKSEIFDDQFSVERPDGSNFTLKIRSTKLEDSAMYFCASSDRARGRGTDTQYFGPGTRLTVL.

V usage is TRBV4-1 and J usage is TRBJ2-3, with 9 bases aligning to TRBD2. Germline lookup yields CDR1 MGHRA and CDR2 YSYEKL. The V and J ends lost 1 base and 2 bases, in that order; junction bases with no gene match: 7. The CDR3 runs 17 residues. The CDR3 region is CASSQGVSGGDTDTQYF. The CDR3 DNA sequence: TGCGCCAGCAGCCAAGGGGTTAGCGGGGGTGACACAGATACGCAGTATTTT.

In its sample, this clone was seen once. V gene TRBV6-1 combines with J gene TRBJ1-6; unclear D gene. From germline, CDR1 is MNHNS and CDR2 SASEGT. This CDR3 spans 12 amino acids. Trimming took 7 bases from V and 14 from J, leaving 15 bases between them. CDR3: CASTGFPVALHF. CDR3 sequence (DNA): TGTGCCAGCACCGGGTTCCCAGTGGCCCTCCACTTT.

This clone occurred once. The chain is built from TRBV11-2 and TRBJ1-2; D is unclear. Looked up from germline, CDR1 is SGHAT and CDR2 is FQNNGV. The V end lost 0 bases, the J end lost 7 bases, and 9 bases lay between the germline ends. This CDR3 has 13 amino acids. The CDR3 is CASSLEGSGGYTF. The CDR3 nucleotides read TGTGCCAGCAGCTTAGAAGGGTCTGGTGGCTACACCTTC.

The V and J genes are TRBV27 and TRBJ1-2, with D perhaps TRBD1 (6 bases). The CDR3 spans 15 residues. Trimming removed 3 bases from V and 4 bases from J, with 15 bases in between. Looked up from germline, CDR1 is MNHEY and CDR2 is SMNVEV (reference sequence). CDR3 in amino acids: CASSFDPDRSYGYTF. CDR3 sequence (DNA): TGTGCCAGCAGTTTTGATCCCGACAGGTCCTATGGCTACACCTTC.

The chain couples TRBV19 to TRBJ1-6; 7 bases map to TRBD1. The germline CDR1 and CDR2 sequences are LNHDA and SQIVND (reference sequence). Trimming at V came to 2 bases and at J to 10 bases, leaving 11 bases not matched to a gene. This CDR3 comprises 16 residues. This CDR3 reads CASSITRQGGGSPLHF. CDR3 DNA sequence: TGTGCCAGTAGTATAACGAGGCAGGGGGGAGGATCACCCCTCCACTTT.

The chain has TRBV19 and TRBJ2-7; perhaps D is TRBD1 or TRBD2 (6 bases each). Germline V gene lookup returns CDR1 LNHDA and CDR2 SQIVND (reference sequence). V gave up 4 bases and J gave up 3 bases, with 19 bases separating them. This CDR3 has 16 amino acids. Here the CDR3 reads CASSTSRTGAHYEQYF. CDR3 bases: TGTGCCAGTAGTACTTCTAGAACGGGGGCCCACTACGAGCAGTACTTC.

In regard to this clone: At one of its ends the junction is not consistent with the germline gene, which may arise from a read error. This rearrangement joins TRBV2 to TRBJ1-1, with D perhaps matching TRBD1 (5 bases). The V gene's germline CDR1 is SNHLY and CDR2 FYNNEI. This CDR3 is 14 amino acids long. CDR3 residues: CASSLRETNAEAFF. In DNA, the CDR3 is TGTGCCAGCAGCCTCAGGGAGACGAACGCTGAAGCTTTCTTT. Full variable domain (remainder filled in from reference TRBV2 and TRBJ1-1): EPEVTQTPSHQVTQMGQEVILRCVPISNHLYFYWYRQILGQKVEFLVSFYNNEISEKSEIFDDQFSVERPDGSNFTLKIRSTKLEDSAMYFCASSLRETNAEAFFGQGTRLTVV.

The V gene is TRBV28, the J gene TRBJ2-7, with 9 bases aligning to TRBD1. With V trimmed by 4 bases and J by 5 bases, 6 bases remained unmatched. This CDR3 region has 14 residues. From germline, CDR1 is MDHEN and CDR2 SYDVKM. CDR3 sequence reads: CASSYRGRRNEQYF. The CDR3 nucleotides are TGTGCCAGCAGTTACAGGGGGCGCCGAAACGAGCAGTACTTC.

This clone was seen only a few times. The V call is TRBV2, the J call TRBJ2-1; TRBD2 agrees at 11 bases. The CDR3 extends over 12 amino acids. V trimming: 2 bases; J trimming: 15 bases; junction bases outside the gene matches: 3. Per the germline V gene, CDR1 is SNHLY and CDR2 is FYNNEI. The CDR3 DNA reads TGTGCCAGCAGTGAAACTAGCGGGGGACTGTTCTTC. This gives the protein CASSETSGGLFF.

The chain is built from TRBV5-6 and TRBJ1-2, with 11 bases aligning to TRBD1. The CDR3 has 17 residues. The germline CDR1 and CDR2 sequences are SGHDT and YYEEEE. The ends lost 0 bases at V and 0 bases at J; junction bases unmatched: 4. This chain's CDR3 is CASSLVDRGPANYGYTF. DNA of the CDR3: TGTGCCAGCAGCTTGGTGGACAGGGGGCCCGCTAACTATGGCTACACCTTC.

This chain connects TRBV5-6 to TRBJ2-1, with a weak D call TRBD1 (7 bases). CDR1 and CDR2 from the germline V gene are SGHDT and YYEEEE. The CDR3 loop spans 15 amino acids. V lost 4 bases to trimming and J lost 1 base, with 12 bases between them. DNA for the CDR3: TGTGCCAGCAGCCAGACAGGGAGGTCCTACAATGAGCAGTTCTTC. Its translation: CASSQTGRSYNEQFF.

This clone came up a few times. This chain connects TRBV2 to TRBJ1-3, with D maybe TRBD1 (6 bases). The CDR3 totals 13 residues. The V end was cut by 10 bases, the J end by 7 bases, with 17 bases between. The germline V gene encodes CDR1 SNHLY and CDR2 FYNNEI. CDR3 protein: CATNRDVENTIYF. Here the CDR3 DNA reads TGTGCCACCAACAGGGATGTGGAGAACACCATATATTTT. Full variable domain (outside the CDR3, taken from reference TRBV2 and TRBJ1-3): EPEVTQTPSHQVTQMGQEVILRCVPISNHLYFYWYRQILGQKVEFLVSFYNNEISEKSEIFDDQFSVERPDGSNFTLKIRSTKLEDSAMYFCATNRDVENTIYFGEGSWLTVV.

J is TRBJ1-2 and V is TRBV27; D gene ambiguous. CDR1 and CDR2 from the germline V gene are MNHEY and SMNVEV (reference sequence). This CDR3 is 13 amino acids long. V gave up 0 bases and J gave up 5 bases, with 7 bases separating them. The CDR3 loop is CASSLSGGYGYTF. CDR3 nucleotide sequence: TGTGCCAGCAGTTTATCCGGTGGGTATGGCTACACCTTC.

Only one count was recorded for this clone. Here the CDR3 DNA reads TGTGCCAGCTCACCCCCCAGGGGGGCTGGGACTGAAGCTTTCTTT. It yields the protein CASSPPRGAGTEAFF. The rearrangement joins TRBV18 to TRBJ1-1; the match to TRBD1 covers 7 bases. The V gene end was trimmed by 3 bases and the J gene end by 5 bases; junction bases not matched to a gene: 9. Germline CDR1 KGHSH, CDR2 LQKENI. CDR3 length equals 15 residues.